The 13 T cell receptor beta chains below come from one sample, sequenced in a study of CD8+CD57+ T cells in acquired aplastic anemia. Researchers used genomic DNA as the template to profile TCR beta VDJ and CDR3. TCRdb ran MiXCR on the reads and lists one entry per CDR3 protein. The data contain 100,000 to 150,000 distinct CDR3 sequences, 48% of them singletons. Material for sequencing was sorted CD4+, CD8+, or CD8+CD57+ T cells (not recorded which) from PBMCs. The receptors derive from a human donor in good health, serving as a control.

As DNA, the CDR3 is TGCGCCAGCCGGCTCGGGACCGGCTCCTACGAGCAGTACTTC. This gives the protein CASRLGTGSYEQYF. The genes are TRBV10-2 and TRBJ2-7, with D perhaps being TRBD1 or TRBD2 (5 bases each). Germline V gene sequence: CDR1 WSHSY, CDR2 SAAADI. The CDR3 covers 14 residues. The V end lost 8 bases, the J end lost 0 bases, and 14 bases lay between the germline ends.

This clonotype was picked up one time. The conserved phenylalanine or tryptophan normally closing the CDR3 is absent here, so this likely arose from a read error. V gene TRBV7-9 combines with J gene TRBJ1-1, with D unclear. With 1 base removed from V and 10 bases from J, the gap between germline ends came to 7 bases. This CDR3 is built from 11 residues. Germline V lookup: CDR1 SEHNR, CDR2 FQNEAQ (reference sequence). The chain's CDR3 is CASSLDRVAFL. CDR3 DNA sequence: TGTGCCAGCAGCTTAGACCGGGTAGCTTTCCTT.

The gene calls are TRBV20-1 and TRBJ1-1; D remains ambiguous. Germline assignment: CDR1 DFQATT and CDR2 SNEGSKA (reference sequence). Trimming pared 6 bases from V and 3 bases from J, leaving 8 bases between. The CDR3 is made up of 11 amino acids. The CDR3 nucleotides are TGCAGTGCGAAACGGGACACTGAAGCTTTCTTT. It specifies CSAKRDTEAFF.

This clonotype showed up just a few times. The rearrangement links TRBV25-1 to TRBJ2-3; a weak D match, TRBD2 (6 bases). CDR3 length: 16 residues. Trimming removed 5 bases from V and 6 bases from J, with 21 bases in between. Germline assignment: CDR1 MGHDK and CDR2 SYGVNS. CDR3 sequence (DNA): TGTGCCAGCAGTCCCTGGGACTCCCCCACCTCCGATACGCAGTATTTT. Its translation is CASSPWDSPTSDTQYF.

The V call is TRBV7-2, the J call TRBJ1-3, with a possible D match to TRBD1 (5 bases). This CDR3 is built from 13 residues. Germline CDR1 and CDR2: SGHTA and FQGNSA. The V and J ends lost 3 bases and 4 bases respectively, with 7 bases between them. The CDR3 nucleotides read TGTGCCAGCAGCTTTCGGGGCGGAAACACCATATATTTT. This sequence encodes CASSFRGGNTIYF.

This clonotype was picked up many times. At one of its ends the junction is not consistent with the germline gene, which may arise from a read error. The rearrangement joins TRBV4-2 to TRBJ1-1, with a possible D match to TRBD1 (5 bases). From germline, CDR1 is LGHNA and CDR2 YNFKEQ. The CDR3 sequence is 16 residues long. CDR3 sequence (DNA): TGCGCCAGCAGCCAAGATGAGGCAGGGAAGAACACTGAAGCTTTCTTT. It specifies CASSQDEAGKNTEAFF.

The chain recombines TRBV20-1 with TRBJ1-1, with D unclear. The V end lost 5 bases, the J end lost 0 bases, and 4 bases lay between the germline ends. The CDR3 sequence is 11 residues long. From germline, CDR1 is DFQATT and CDR2 SNEGSKA (reference sequence). CDR3 nucleotide sequence: TGCAGTGCTTACTTGAACACTGAAGCTTTCTTT. Translation: CSAYLNTEAFF.

The rearrangement uses TRBV7-2 and TRBJ2-3; no clear D gene. Deletions cut 5 bases from V and 2 bases from J, with 5 bases between. Germline V lookup: CDR1 SGHTA, CDR2 FQGNSA. CDR3 length: 12 amino acids. The CDR3 protein is CASSRSTDTQYF. CDR3 nucleotides: TGTGCCAGCAGCCGCTCCACAGATACGCAGTATTTT.

In the case of this clonotype: At one end, the junction sequence differs from germline, possibly due to a read error. The chain couples TRBV28 to TRBJ2-3; TRBD2 matches 11 bases. The CDR3 is 13 residues long. Germline loops: CDR1 MDHEN, CDR2 SYDVKM. CDR3 residues: CASSFPNSGGAFF. The CDR3 bases are TGTGCCAGCAGTTTCCCGAATAGCGGGGGGGCCTTTTTT.

The chain is built from TRBV10-3 and TRBJ1-1; D is unclear. CDR1 and CDR2 (germline): ENHRY, SYGVKD. V was shortened by 10 bases and J by 1 base, with 10 bases between the two germline ends. The CDR3 covers 12 residues. The CDR3 here is CATSRPNTEAFF. CDR3 sequence (DNA): TGTGCCACCAGCCGACCGAACACTGAAGCTTTCTTT.

Only one count was recorded for this clonotype. The V gene is TRBV29-1, the J gene TRBJ2-7; D is perhaps TRBD1 (5 bases). CDR3 size: 11 residues. V lost 6 bases, J lost 3 bases, and 9 bases lay in between. Germline assignment: CDR1 SQVTM and CDR2 ANQGSEA. CDR3 loop: CSVTDSYEQYF. The CDR3 DNA reads TGCAGCGTGACCGACAGCTACGAGCAGTACTTC.

This clonotype was observed many times. This chain connects TRBV20-1 to TRBJ2-3; tentative D call: TRBD2 (7 bases). Germline CDR1 reads DFQATT; CDR2 reads SNEGSKA (reference sequence). Trimming took off 3 bases at V and 3 bases at J, with 13 bases between the two ends. This CDR3 is 14 amino acids long. CDR3 DNA sequence: TGCAGTGCTAGGTGGGGGGGCCCGACAGATACGCAGTATTTT. It is translated as CSARWGGPTDTQYF.

This clonotype was detected once. The chain recombines TRBV10-3 with TRBJ2-3; TRBD2 aligns across 16 bases. Germline CDR1 ENHRY, CDR2 SYGVKD. V gave up 6 bases and J gave up 7 bases; unmatched junction bases: 7. This CDR3 region has 16 residues. The CDR3 region is CAISGGLAGGPHTQYF. The CDR3 DNA reads as TGTGCCATCAGCGGGGGACTAGCGGGGGGGCCTCATACGCAGTATTTT.